One T cell receptor beta chain is described in this entry. It lacks a known antigen. No clone much larger than this one lies a single base away; base qualities are absent. The donors were roughly 39 Caucasian individuals from Russia, aged roughly 6 to 100 years, who were systemically healthy. Each donor gave about 9.2 milliliters of peripheral blood, drawn into EDTA-treated Vacutainer tubes. Ficoll-Paque density-gradient centrifugation was used to isolate PBMCs, with at least 7 million obtained per sample. Trizol reagent was used to extract total RNA from PBMCs, with at least 6 micrograms per sample. Naive CD45RAhigh/CD27high T cell percentages were measured by flow cytometry on a PBMC aliquot from every donor. V is shortened by 0 bases, J by 15 bases, and the region joining them spans 24 bases. CDR1 and CDR2, looked up from the germline V gene (reference sequence), are DFQATT and SNEGSKA. The cysteine opens and the phenylalanine closes a CDR3 of 15 amino acids. Only CDR3 DNA remains: 45 bases, in frame from the first base.

The library was made by 5' RACE. The sequencer listed for this sample is Illumina HiSeq 2500. A second roughly 6 to 11 cycle PCR used a sample-barcoded 5' primer and a J-beta primer mix. A unique molecular identifier was introduced onto each TCR beta cDNA molecule by a template-switch 5' adaptor carrying 12 random nucleotides. Each sample yielded at least 3 million CDR3-containing paired-end reads. The Mint cDNA synthesis kit, primed by a TRBC-specific oligonucleotide, was used to synthesize first-strand cDNA from all RNA. All cDNA was treated with uracil-DNA glycosylase and then went through a first 18-cycle PCR with the universal primers M1SS and BC2_uni_R. As for the authors' bioinformatics: For normalization, 1 million high-quality reads were randomly selected from each sample, with every read carrying a distinct molecular identifier. Instead of being binned into consensus sequences, reads with shared molecular identifiers were discarded. MiTCR, with a Q25 quality threshold and the strictest error-elimination algorithm, was used for CDR3 identification, clonotype clustering and error correction. A nonparametric unseen species model with Euler transformation was used to estimate a lower bound on total TCR beta diversity. TCRdb cleaned the public reads at Q25 with fastp, built clones with MiXCR and kept in-frame beta chains. Rows are combined by CDR3 protein, so each entry shows the most common genes and DNA. For this entry, the V and J calls and clone size follow TCRdb and not the study's own pipeline. For this sample the table gives about 640,000 distinct CDR3 sequences, of which roughly 53% were detected only once. Clones ranked in the top ten supply 30% to 40% of the sample.

The data are from a study of blood T cells in healthy people across ages (dated by TCRdb to the mid-2010s). The study in broad terms: In model experiments, template switching captured roughly one uniquely barcoded TCR beta cDNA molecule for every two T cells. The study measured age-related changes in TCR beta repertoire diversity using deep sequencing normalized with unique cDNA molecular identifiers. Four age groups were formed from the donors: young (average about 16 years), middle-aged (less than 40), aged (approximately 60) and long-lived (roughly 81). To avoid experimental bias, donors of different ages were randomly spread across the sequencing lanes. For two donors (one aged 18 to 30 and one aged 80 or older), the study analyzed two additional independent replicas of 1 million unique cDNA reads from the same blood draw. Beyond this particular receptor, the publication reports: As age increased, observed TCR beta diversity per million T cells dropped in a roughly linear way, and a significant reduction was already evident by age approximately 40. Bulk unsorted PBMC profiling prevented conclusive comparison of naive and antigen-experienced compartments. The percentage of naive T cells measured by flow cytometry correlated strongly with observed TCR beta diversity. The CMV infection status of donors was not known, potentially confounding age-related changes in expanded clonotypes. Estimates of total diversity based on one million sequenced T cells were regarded as lower bounds and as underestimates. Compared with the aged group, the long-lived group had more naive CD4+ T cells, fewer expanded clones and increased TCR diversity, a pattern suggesting age selection.

Specimen: blood. Here the chain combines TRBV20-1 and TRBJ2-4; TRBD2 might be the D gene, on 5 matching bases. This TCR derives from a man in his fifties or sixties in good health. The nucleotide sequence reads TGCAGTGCTAGAGATCGGGATGTGGGCTCCTACGAGCGGTACTTC. It is translated as CSARDRDVGSYERYF.